This T cell receptor beta chain was captured in a study of technical replicates of blood from a few donors. The repertoire was sequenced with immunoSEQ multiplex PCR; TCRdb's copy has only in-frame clones and lacks some. The repertoire includes more than 95,000 clones, about 96% of them detected once, and around 0.21% sits in the top ten. Germline loops: CDR1 SGHNT, CDR2 YYREEE (reference sequence). Germline trimming cut 5 bases from V and 4 bases from J; bases unmatched to any gene: 5. This CDR3 comprises 13 residues. Specimen: T cells isolated from PBMCs. V usage is TRBV5-4 and J usage is TRBJ1-2; TRBD1 agrees at 7 bases. The TCR comes from a human donor in good health. The CDR3 sequence is CASSLDRTYGYTF. The CDR3 coding sequence is TGTGCCAGCAGTCTGGACAGGACCTATGGCTACACCTTC.